The clone carrying this T cell receptor (beta chain) occurred once. Trimming cost V 0 bases and J 5 bases; bases outside gene matches: 5. This CDR3 region has 16 residues. Germline CDR1 SGHRS, CDR2 YFSETQ. Original processing methods: Scientists estimated how many nucleated cells there were by amplifying reference gene primers. Method: immunoSEQ multiplex PCR; TCRdb's copy keeps in-frame clones and lacks some. The DNA gave D and trimming, while V, J and clone size come from that table. This sample yields about 160,000 clones, of which approximately 84% are seen a single time; roughly 6% belongs to the top ten. This sample is drawn from a study of blood T cell repertoires in COVID-19. On the study more broadly: PBMCs, B-cell-depleted T cells, or T cells provided the cDNA or gDNA that made up the material.

Individuals drawn from 24 US areas were roughly 18 to 100 years old. Participant-given clinical history determined each cohort assignment. Sequenced input: PBMCs or T cells enriched from blood (not recorded which). The chain couples TRBV5-1 to TRBJ2-1, with 10 bases lining up with TRBD2. The receptor was derived from a woman between 35 and 50 years old with acute COVID-19. The DNA for the CDR3 is TGCGCCAGCAGCTTGGCCGCTAGCGGGAGAGACAATGAGCAGTTCTTC. It yields the protein CASSLAASGRDNEQFF.